The clone carrying this TCR beta chain was seen only a few times. The CDR3 is 13 amino acids. The ends were cut back, 8 bases at V and 7 bases at J, with 17 bases in the middle. With a J-beta primer mix and a sample-barcoded 5' primer, a second PCR ran roughly 6 to 12 cycles. MiXCR was run by TCRdb on the 5' RACE reads, yielding one entry per CDR3 protein. Here the sample spans 800,000 to 1,300,000 distinct CDR3 sequences, approximately 25% being singletons. The source of the sample is a study of blood T cells in healthy people across ages. The data were also submitted as part of a second study, on T cells of mothers and their children. That work states: The overlap seen between related mothers and children slightly exceeded that of unrelated pairs, though not significantly.

This chain uses TRBV12-3 or TRBV12-4 with TRBJ1-2; D is undetermined. Source material: blood. This clonotype was obtained from a girl aged 2 to 9 in good health. This chain's CDR3 is CASRSKGPFGYTF. The DNA for the CDR3 is TGTGCCAGCCGCTCAAAGGGCCCGTTTGGCTACACCTTC.